The 8 T cell receptor beta chains reported below all come from one sample, sequenced in a study of T cell responses to AZD1222 COVID-19 vaccine. Produced via immunoSEQ multiplex PCR; TCRdb's table is partial and in-frame only. The data hold some 100,000 clones, with just over 85% observed a single time. The sequences come from peripheral blood, collected on day 0 of AZD1222 vaccination. The origin of the receptors is an adult in good health.

The J gene is TRBJ2-3, the V gene TRBV7-8, with 9 bases lining up with TRBD2. In germline, CDR1 is SGHVS, CDR2 FQNEAQ. Unmatched junction bases numbered 7, after V lost 11 bases and J lost 4 bases. CDR3 length: 13 amino acids. The CDR3 bases are TGTGCCGACGGCCTAGCGGGATCAGATACGCAGTATTTT. It translates to CADGLAGSDTQYF.

This chain connects TRBV7-6 to TRBJ2-2, with 13 bases identical to TRBD2. Germline values: CDR1 SGHVS, CDR2 FNYEAQ. This CDR3 has 17 residues. J gave up 2 bases and V 4 bases, and 4 bases lay outside the gene matches. The CDR3 reads CASSSLAGGVNTGELFF. CDR3 in DNA: TGTGCCAGCAGCTCACTAGCGGGAGGGGTCAACACCGGGGAGCTGTTTTTT.

The rearrangement links TRBV4-3 to TRBJ1-2; no firm D call. With 0 bases removed from V and 4 bases from J, the gap between germline ends came to 9 bases. This CDR3 spans 14 amino acids. Germline V gene lookup returns CDR1 LGHNA and CDR2 YSLEER. The CDR3 region has the DNA TGCGCCAGCAGCCAAGATCGTGGATTCTATGGCTACACCTTC. Its protein is CASSQDRGFYGYTF.

V usage is TRBV28 and J usage is TRBJ1-2, with D perhaps matching TRBD1 (6 bases). This CDR3 has 14 residues. V lost 5 bases and J lost 8, with 18 bases in between. Germline V gene sequence: CDR1 MDHEN, CDR2 SYDVKM. The CDR3 DNA follows: TGTGCCAGCAGTCCCGGGACACCACCTGGCGGCTACACCTTC. This translates into CASSPGTPPGGYTF.

The table lists this clone with a few counts. The chain carries TRBV24-1 and TRBJ1-2; TRBD1 matches at 12 bases. Germline V gives CDR1 KGHDR, CDR2 SFDVKD. This CDR3 comprises 18 residues. V trimming: 3 bases; J trimming: 6 bases; junction bases outside the gene matches: 13. CDR3 sequence reads: CATSDTYGTGTGGDGYTF. The CDR3 nucleotides read TGTGCCACCAGTGATACATATGGGACCGGGACAGGGGGCGATGGCTACACCTTC.

This sequence joins TRBV7-2 and TRBJ2-7; a weak D match, TRBD1 (6 bases). In germline, CDR1 is SGHTA, CDR2 FQGNSA. The V and J ends lost 1 base and 5 bases respectively, with 12 bases between them. This CDR3 spans 14 amino acids. The CDR3 sequence is CASSLGRGFDEQYF. The CDR3 DNA reads TGTGCCAGCAGCTTAGGTAGGGGGTTTGACGAGCAGTACTTC.

The V and J genes are TRBV2 and TRBJ1-2; D gene unclear. Germline CDR1 reads SNHLY; CDR2 reads FYNNEI. CDR3 length: 13 amino acids. V lost 1 base and J 7 bases, leaving 10 bases between the germline ends. The CDR3: CASSEEWKGGYTF. The CDR3 nucleotides read TGTGCCAGCAGTGAAGAGTGGAAGGGTGGCTACACCTTC.

The chain couples TRBV30 to TRBJ2-1; TRBD2 aligns across 8 bases. CDR3 length equals 16 residues. Germline V gives CDR1 GTSNPN, CDR2 SVGIG (reference sequence). Trimming took 0 bases from V and 4 from J; bases not matched to a gene: 8. CDR3 residues: CAWSVLSSGRYNEQFF. The CDR3 DNA reads as TGTGCCTGGAGTGTACTCTCTAGCGGGCGTTACAATGAGCAGTTCTTC.